This T cell receptor (beta chain) comes out of a study of blood T cell repertoires in COVID-19. At the level of the study: The United States, Italy and Spain were the sources of the acute and convalescent COVID-19 samples.

Produced via immunoSEQ multiplex PCR; TCRdb's table is partial and in-frame only. The sample includes about 95,000 clones, roughly 76% of them seen just once. In this sample, this clone turned up a few times. The length of the CDR3 is 17 residues. J lost 4 bases, V lost 2 bases, and 9 bases had no gene match. Germline V gene lookup returns CDR1 SEHNR and CDR2 FQNEAQ (reference sequence). Material for sequencing was peripheral blood. The receptor's source is a man at least 80 years old with COVID-19, enrolled during active disease. V and J are TRBV7-9 and TRBJ1-1, with TRBD1 identical over 11 bases. The CDR3 DNA sequence: TGTGCCAGCAGCTTAAAGGGGAGGACAGGGGGCCTCACTGAAGCTTTCTTT. This translates into CASSLKGRTGGLTEAFF.